This T cell receptor beta chain was captured in a study of molecular identifiers for immune sequencing clone quantification. Many counts were recorded for this clonotype. Its target is unknown. Both previously described methods and listed TCR primers were employed to make bulk TCR libraries. TCRdb analysed the PCR reads with MiXCR anew, one entry per CDR3 protein. This table has tens of thousands of distinct CDR3 sequences, nearly 25% appearing once. Germline values: CDR1 MNHEY, CDR2 SVGAGI. The CDR3 contains 14 residues. The V gene end was trimmed by 2 bases and the J gene end by 8 bases; junction bases not matched to a gene: 8. The authors sorted naive CD8 T cells as CD8+CD4-CCR7+CD45RA+. Study outcomes and limitations: Over 99% of CMV-specific effector molecules, but under 1% of naive ones, were in clones above 20 copies.

The receptor's source is a human donor in good health. Some libraries in this study had Jurkat cell RNA spiked in. The chain couples TRBV6-5 to TRBJ1-1, with 7 bases identical to TRBD1. Sample: naive CD8+ T cells from blood, with Jurkat cell RNA spiked in. Regarding subset: FACS-sorted CD8+CD4-CCR7+CD45RA+ naive T cells. CDR3 region: CASSYHKTGTEAFF. DNA for the CDR3: TGTGCCAGCAGTTACCACAAGACAGGGACCGAAGCTTTCTTT.